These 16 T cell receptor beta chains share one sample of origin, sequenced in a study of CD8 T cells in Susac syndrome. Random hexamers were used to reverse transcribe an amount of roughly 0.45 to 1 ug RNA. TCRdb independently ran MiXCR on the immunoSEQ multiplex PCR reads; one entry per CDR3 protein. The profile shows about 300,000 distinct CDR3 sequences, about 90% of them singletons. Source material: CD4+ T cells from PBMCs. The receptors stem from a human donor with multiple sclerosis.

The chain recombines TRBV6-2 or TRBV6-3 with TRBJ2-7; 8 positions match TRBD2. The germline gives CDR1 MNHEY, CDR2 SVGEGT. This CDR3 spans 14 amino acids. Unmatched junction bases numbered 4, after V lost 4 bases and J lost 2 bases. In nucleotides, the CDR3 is TGTGCCAGCAGTTTCCTAGCGGGCCCCTACGAGCAGTACTTC. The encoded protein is CASSFLAGPYEQYF.

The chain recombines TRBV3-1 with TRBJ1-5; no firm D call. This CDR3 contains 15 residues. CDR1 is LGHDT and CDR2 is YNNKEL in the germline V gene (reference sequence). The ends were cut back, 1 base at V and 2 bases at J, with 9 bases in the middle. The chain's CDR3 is CASSQGERGNQPQHF. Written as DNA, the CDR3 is TGTGCCAGCAGCCAAGGGGAAAGGGGCAATCAGCCCCAGCATTTT.

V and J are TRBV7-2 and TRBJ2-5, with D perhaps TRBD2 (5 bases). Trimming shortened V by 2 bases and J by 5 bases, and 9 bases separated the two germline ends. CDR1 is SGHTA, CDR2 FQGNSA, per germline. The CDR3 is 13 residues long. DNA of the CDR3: TGTGCCAGCAGCTTACCGGAGGTGGAGACCCAGTACTTC. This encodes CASSLPEVETQYF. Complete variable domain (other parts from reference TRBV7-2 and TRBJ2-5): GAGVSQSPSNKVTEKGKDVELRCDPISGHTALYWYRQSLGQGLEFLIYFQGNSAPDKSGLPSDRFSAERTGGSVSTLTIQRTQQEDSAVYLCASSLPEVETQYFGPGTRLLVL.

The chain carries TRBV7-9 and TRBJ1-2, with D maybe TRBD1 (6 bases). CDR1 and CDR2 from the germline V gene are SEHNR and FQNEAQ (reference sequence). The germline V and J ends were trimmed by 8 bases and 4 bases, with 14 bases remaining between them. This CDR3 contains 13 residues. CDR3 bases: TGTGCCAGCCCGGACAGTTCGGCCTATGGCTACACCTTC. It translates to CASPDSSAYGYTF.

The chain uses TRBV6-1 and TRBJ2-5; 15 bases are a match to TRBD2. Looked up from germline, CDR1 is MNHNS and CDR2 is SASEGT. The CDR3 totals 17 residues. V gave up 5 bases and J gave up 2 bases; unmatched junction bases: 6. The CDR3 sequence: CASSKNGLAGGQETQYF. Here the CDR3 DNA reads TGTGCCAGCAGTAAGAACGGACTAGCGGGAGGGCAAGAGACCCAGTACTTC.

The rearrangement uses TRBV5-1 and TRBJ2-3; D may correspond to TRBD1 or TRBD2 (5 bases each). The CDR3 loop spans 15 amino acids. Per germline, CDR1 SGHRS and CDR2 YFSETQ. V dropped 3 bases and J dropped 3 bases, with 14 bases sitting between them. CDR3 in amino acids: CASSSSFGATDTQYF. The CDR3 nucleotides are TGCGCCAGCAGCTCAAGTTTCGGGGCTACAGATACGCAGTATTTT.

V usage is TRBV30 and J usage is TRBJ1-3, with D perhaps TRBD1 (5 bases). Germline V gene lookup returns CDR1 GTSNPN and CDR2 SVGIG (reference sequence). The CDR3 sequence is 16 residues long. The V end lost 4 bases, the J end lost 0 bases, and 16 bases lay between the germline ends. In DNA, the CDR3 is TGTGCCTGGACAGCGGGGGTTTTATACTCTGGAAACACCATATATTTT. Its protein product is CAWTAGVLYSGNTIYF.

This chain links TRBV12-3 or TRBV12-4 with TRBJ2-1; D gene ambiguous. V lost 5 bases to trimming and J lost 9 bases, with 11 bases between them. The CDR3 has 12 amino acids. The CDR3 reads CASSVVTGEQFF. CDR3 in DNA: TGTGCCAGCAGTGTTGTCACGGGTGAGCAGTTCTTC.

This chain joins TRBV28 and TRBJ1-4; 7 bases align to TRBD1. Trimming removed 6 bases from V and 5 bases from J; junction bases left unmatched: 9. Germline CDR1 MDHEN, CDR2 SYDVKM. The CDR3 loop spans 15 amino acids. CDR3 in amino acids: CASSSSSGGNEKLFF. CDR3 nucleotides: TGTGCCAGCAGCTCTTCCTCAGGGGGGAATGAAAAACTGTTTTTT.

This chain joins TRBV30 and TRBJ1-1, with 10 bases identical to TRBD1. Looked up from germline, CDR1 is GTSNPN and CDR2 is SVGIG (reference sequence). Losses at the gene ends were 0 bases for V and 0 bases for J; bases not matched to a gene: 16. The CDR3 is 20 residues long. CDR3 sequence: CAWSVWSGFRDRGMNTEAFF. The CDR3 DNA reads TGTGCCTGGAGTGTTTGGTCCGGGTTCCGGGACAGGGGTATGAACACTGAAGCTTTCTTT.

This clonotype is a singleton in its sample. CDR3 residues: CASSFTGGAGTEAFF. DNA of the CDR3: TGTGCCAGCAGCTTTACAGGGGGCGCGGGGACTGAAGCTTTCTTT. The chain is built from TRBV11-3 and TRBJ1-1; 9 nucleotides match TRBD1. CDR1 is SGHNT and CDR2 is YENEEA in the germline V gene. J lost 5 bases, V lost 3 bases, and 7 bases had no gene match. The CDR3 has 15 amino acids.

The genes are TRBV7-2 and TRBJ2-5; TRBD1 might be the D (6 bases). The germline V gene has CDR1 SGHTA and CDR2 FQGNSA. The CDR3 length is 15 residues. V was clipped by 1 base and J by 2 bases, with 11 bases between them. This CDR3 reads CASSLVRGTQETQYF. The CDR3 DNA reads TGTGCCAGCAGCTTAGTGAGGGGGACACAAGAGACCCAGTACTTC.

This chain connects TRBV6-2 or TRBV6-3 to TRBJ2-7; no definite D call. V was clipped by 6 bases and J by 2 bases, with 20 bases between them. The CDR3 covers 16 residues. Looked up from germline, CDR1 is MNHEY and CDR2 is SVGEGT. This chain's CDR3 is CASSRVFRELPYEQYF. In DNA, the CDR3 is TGTGCCAGCAGCCGTGTGTTTCGAGAGTTGCCCTACGAGCAGTACTTC.

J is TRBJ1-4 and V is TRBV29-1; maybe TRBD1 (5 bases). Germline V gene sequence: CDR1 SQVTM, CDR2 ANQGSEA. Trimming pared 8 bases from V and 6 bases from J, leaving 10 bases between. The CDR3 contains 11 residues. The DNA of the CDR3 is TGCAGCACCGGGGGGGATGAAAAACTGTTTTTT. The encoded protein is CSTGGDEKLFF.

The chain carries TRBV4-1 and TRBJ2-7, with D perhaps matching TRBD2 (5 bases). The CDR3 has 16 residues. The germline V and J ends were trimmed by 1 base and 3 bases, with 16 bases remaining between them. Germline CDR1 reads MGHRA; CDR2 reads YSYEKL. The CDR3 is CASSQALASLNYEQYF. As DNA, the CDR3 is TGCGCCAGCAGCCAAGCGCTAGCTTCGTTGAACTACGAGCAGTACTTC.

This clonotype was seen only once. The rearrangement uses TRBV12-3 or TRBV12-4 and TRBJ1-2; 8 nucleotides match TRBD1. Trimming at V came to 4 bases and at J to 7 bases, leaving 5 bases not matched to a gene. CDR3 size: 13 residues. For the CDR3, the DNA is TGTGCCAGCAGTTGGCAGGGGGCAGGTGGCTACACCTTC. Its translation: CASSWQGAGGYTF.